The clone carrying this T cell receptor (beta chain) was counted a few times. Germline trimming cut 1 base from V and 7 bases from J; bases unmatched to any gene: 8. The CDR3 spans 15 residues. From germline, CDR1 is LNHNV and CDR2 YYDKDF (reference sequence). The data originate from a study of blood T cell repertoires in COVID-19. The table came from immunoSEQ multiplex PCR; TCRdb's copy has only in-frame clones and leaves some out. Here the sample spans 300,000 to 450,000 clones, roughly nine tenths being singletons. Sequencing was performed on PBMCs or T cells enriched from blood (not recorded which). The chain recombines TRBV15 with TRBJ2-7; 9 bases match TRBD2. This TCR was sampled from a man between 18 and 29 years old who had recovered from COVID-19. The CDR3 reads CATSRGGGGAREQYF. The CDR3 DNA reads TGTGCCACCAGCAGAGGTGGCGGGGGGGCTCGGGAGCAGTACTTC.